This T cell receptor (beta chain) was found in a study of blood T cell repertoires in COVID-19. The overall study: From the United States, Italy and Spain came samples of acute and convalescent COVID-19.

The CDR3 contains 13 residues. Germline loops: CDR1 SGHDT, CDR2 YYEEEE. The ends were cut back, 3 bases at V and 9 bases at J, with 13 bases in the middle. Methods used by the authors: Estimates of nucleated cell counts were drawn from the amplification of reference gene primers. Generated by immunoSEQ multiplex PCR, the TCRdb table keeps only in-frame clones and is missing some. V, J and clone size are those of that table, while D and trimming were read from the DNA. The sample shows 75,000 to 100,000 clones, approximately 77% of them seen only once. The chain has TRBV5-6 and TRBJ1-5, with a tentative D call TRBD1 (6 bases). The sequence derives from a woman older than 75 with acute or convalescent COVID-19. The sample taken for sequencing was peripheral blood. CDR3 in DNA: TGTGCCAGCAGCTCGGTACAGGGTTCGCCCCAGCATTTT. This sequence encodes CASSSVQGSPQHF.